Reported below is one TCR beta chain. The record originates from a study of blood T cell repertoires in COVID-19. As for the study in general: Donors in the United States, Italy and Spain gave samples during acute or convalescent COVID-19. The analysed material was cDNA or gDNA that came from T cells, B-cell-depleted T cells, or PBMCs.

From germline, CDR1 is MDHEN and CDR2 SYDVKM. V lost 3 bases, J lost 4 bases, and 4 bases lay in between. CDR3 size: 13 residues. Participant reports of clinical history set cohort assignment. How the authors handled the data: Estimation of nucleated cell counts was performed using reference gene primer amplification. Profiling relied on immunoSEQ multiplex PCR, and the TCRdb table lists in-frame clones only, not all of them. V and J calls and clone size follow that table, whereas D and trimming were derived from the DNA. Of roughly 250,000 clones in the sample, approximately 91% are singletons; the top ten hold about 2.3%.

The sequencing input was PBMCs or T cells enriched from blood (not recorded which). The rearrangement joins TRBV28 to TRBJ2-6; D ambiguous. This TCR came from a woman in her thirties or forties with acute COVID-19. Here the CDR3 DNA reads TGTGCCAGCAGTTTCATGGGGGCCAACGTCCTGACTTTC. It translates to CASSFMGANVLTF.